This T cell receptor (beta chain) was identified in a study of T cell responses to AZD1222 COVID-19 vaccine. As for the study in general: Second-dose timings of about 4 or about 12 weeks were pooled.

General study findings and limits: Repertoires were sampled only after the peak T cell response. Spike-specific TCR breadth and depth both grew after two AZD1222 doses. Donors in the cohort were predominantly white British and more often female, and clonal diversity was possibly underestimated.

Germline-derived CDR1 and CDR2 are LNHNV and YYDKDF (reference sequence). Trimming cost V 5 bases and J 8 bases, with 18 bases left between them. The CDR3 runs to 14 residues. With regard to this clone: The antigen remains undetermined.

Sequencing used immunoSEQ multiplex PCR; TCRdb keeps in-frame clones, though not all of them. The table lists 95,000 to 100,000 clones, 70% to 90% of them singletons. V is TRBV15 and J is TRBJ1-2; possibly TRBD1 for D (5 bases). This TCR came from an adult in good health. The sample in question was peripheral blood, obtained on day 0 of AZD1222 vaccination. The CDR3 reads CATSLIDSKYGYTF. DNA of the CDR3: TGTGCCACCAGCCTGATTGACAGCAAATACGGCTACACCTTC.